Listed below are T cell receptor beta chains from one sample, sequenced in a study of prognosis after radiotherapy for stage I lung cancer. TCRdb called the multiplex PCR reads again in MiXCR, with one record for every CDR3 protein. The table shows more than 10,000 distinct CDR3 sequences, with roughly a third occurring only once. Sequenced here: PBMCs, sampled before or after stereotactic body radiation therapy (not recorded which). The source of these receptors is a donor aged 50 or older with non-small cell lung cancer. Each CDR3 is given with its conserved first and last residue. A D gene is named only where the DNA matches it firmly. Clone sizes are given selectively: once, few, many, or a class where the clone is expanded.

D gene	V gene	clone size	CDR3 length	J gene	CDR3 protein	CDR3 DNA
TRBD1	TRBV9	many	14	TRBJ2-5	CASSARTGMETQYF	TGTGCCAGCAGCGCCAGGACAGGGATGGAGACCCAGTACTTC
.	TRBV6-8	.	17	TRBJ1-6	CASSYLHPSSYNSPPHF	TGTGCCAGCAGTTATCTACACCCGAGCTCCTATAATTCACCCCCCCACTTT
.	TRBV19	many	15	TRBJ1-4	CASSRRQGGDEKLFF	TGTGCCAGTAGTCGCCGCCAGGGTGGAGATGAAAAACTGTTTTTT
.	TRBV12-3/TRBV12-4	many	11	TRBJ2-7	CASSFLYEQYF	TGTGCCAGCAGTTTCTTGTACGAGCAGTACTTC
.	TRBV18	.	14	TRBJ1-1	CASSSSRGNTEAFF	TGTGCCAGCTCCTCCTCCCGCGGTAACACTGAAGCTTTCTTT
TRBD1	TRBV11-2	.	14	TRBJ2-3	CASSLDREGFTQYF	TGTGCCAGCAGCCTGGACAGGGAAGGATTTACGCAGTATTTT
.	TRBV19	many	15	TRBJ1-5	CASSITWGGNQPQHF	TGTGCCAGTAGTATAACCTGGGGGGGCAATCAGCCCCAGCATTTT
.	TRBV4-1	many	13	TRBJ2-7	CASSQGAFYEQYF	TGCGCCAGCAGCCAAGGGGCATTTTACGAGCAGTACTTC
TRBD2	TRBV15	many	16	TRBJ2-2	CATSSGRAPIAGELFF	TGTGCCACCAGCAGTGGGAGGGCCCCTATCGCCGGGGAGCTGTTTTTT
.	TRBV10-2	many	14	TRBJ2-5	CASSEFRDQETQYF	TGCGCCAGCAGTGAGTTCAGGGATCAAGAGACCCAGTACTTC
TRBD1	TRBV18	.	15	TRBJ1-4	CASSPKGAKIEKLFF	TGTGCCAGCTCACCAAAGGGGGCTAAGATTGAAAAACTGTTTTTT
.	TRBV28	many	14	TRBJ2-7	CASSLTGFDDEQYF	TGTGCCAGCAGTTTAACGGGTTTTGATGACGAGCAGTACTTC
.	TRBV24-1	.	13	TRBJ1-5	CAAAQWGNQPQHF	TGTGCCGCAGCTCAGTGGGGCAATCAGCCCCAGCATTTT
TRBD2	TRBV5-1	many	16	TRBJ2-5	CASSLGLAGTQETQYF	TGCGCCAGCAGCTTGGGACTAGCGGGGACGCAAGAGACCCAGTACTTC
TRBD1	TRBV2	many	15	TRBJ2-5	CASRFRTGPGETQYF	TGTGCCAGCAGGTTCAGGACAGGGCCTGGAGAGACCCAGTACTTC
.	TRBV30	many	13	TRBJ1-2	CAWSTGAGYGYTF	TGTGCCTGGAGTACGGGGGCTGGCTATGGCTACACCTTC
TRBD1	TRBV12-3/TRBV12-4	medium-sized	15	TRBJ2-1	CASSLPQGARNEQFF	TGTGCCAGCAGCCTCCCGCAGGGGGCACGCAATGAGCAGTTCTTC
.	TRBV2	many	14	TRBJ2-5	CASSASFGGETQYF	TGTGCCAGCAGTGCCTCTTTTGGGGGGGAGACCCAGTACTTC
TRBD2	TRBV4-3	many	17	TRBJ2-3	CASSQYRELAGTDTQYF	TGCGCCAGCAGCCAGTACAGGGAACTAGCGGGCACAGATACGCAGTATTTT
TRBD1	TRBV30	many	14	TRBJ2-1	CAWSLGQGYNEQFF	TGTGCCTGGAGTTTAGGACAGGGTTACAATGAGCAGTTCTTC
.	TRBV20-1	many	13	TRBJ2-3	CSARVGTTDTQYF	TGCAGTGCTAGAGTCGGGACCACAGATACGCAGTATTTT
TRBD2	TRBV19	.	16	TRBJ2-1	CASSIWLAGGYNEQFF	TGTGCCAGTAGTATATGGCTAGCGGGGGGGTACAATGAGCAGTTCTTC
.	TRBV12-3/TRBV12-4	medium-sized	14	TRBJ2-2	CASSPNRFTGELFF	TGTGCCAGCAGTCCAAACAGGTTCACCGGGGAGCTGTTTTTT
TRBD1	TRBV7-2	many	11	TRBJ1-2	CARGTGDGYTF	TGTGCCAGGGGGACAGGGGATGGCTACACCTTC
TRBD2	TRBV12-3/TRBV12-4	many	16	TRBJ2-1	CASSSLAGETYNEQFF	TGTGCCAGCAGTTCCTTAGCGGGGGAGACCTACAATGAGCAGTTCTTC
.	TRBV11-2	many	14	TRBJ1-4	CASSPLGRDEKLFF	TGTGCCAGCAGCCCCCTGGGCCGGGATGAAAAACTGTTTTTT
TRBD2	TRBV28	.	15	TRBJ2-7	CASSPSGRGSYEQYF	TGTGCCAGCAGTCCTAGCGGGAGAGGCTCCTACGAGCAGTACTTC
TRBD1	TRBV20-1	many	12	TRBJ1-1	CRSDRKNTEAFF	TGCAGATCGGACAGGAAGAACACTGAAGCTTTCTTT
TRBD1	TRBV14	.	14	TRBJ1-6	CASSRGQGWSPLHF	TGTGCCAGCAGCAGAGGACAGGGTTGGTCACCCCTCCACTTT
.	TRBV5-4	few	16	TRBJ1-4	CASSLDGNRRPQKLFF	TGTGCCAGCAGCTTGGATGGGAACAGGAGGCCTCAAAAACTGTTTTTT
.	TRBV7-9	many	14	TRBJ2-5	CASSFLQNKETQYF	TGTGCCAGCAGCTTCCTGCAGAATAAAGAGACCCAGTACTTC
.	TRBV12-3/TRBV12-4	few	12	TRBJ2-7	CASSPSAGGQYF	TGTGCCAGCAGTCCCTCGGCCGGCGGGCAGTACTTC
TRBD1	TRBV2	few	13	TRBJ2-1	CASDTGAYNEQFF	TGTGCCAGCGATACAGGGGCCTACAATGAGCAGTTCTTC
.	TRBV30	few	13	TRBJ1-3	CAWTGITGNTIYF	TGTGCCTGGACAGGGATAACTGGAAACACCATATATTTT
TRBD2	TRBV4-2	medium-sized	17	TRBJ2-1	CASSQDWTSGFYNEQFF	TGTGCCAGCAGCCAAGATTGGACTAGCGGCTTTTACAATGAGCAGTTCTTC
.	TRBV28	many	17	TRBJ1-5	CASRALGFENGNQPQHF	TGTGCCAGCAGAGCTTTGGGTTTCGAGAATGGGAATCAGCCCCAGCATTTT
TRBD2	TRBV28	many	15	TRBJ2-3	CASSELAGSTYTQYF	TGTGCCAGCAGTGAATTAGCGGGTAGCACATATACGCAGTATTTT
TRBD1	TRBV18	many	15	TRBJ1-3	CASSPGQPSGNTIYF	TGTGCCAGCTCACCGGGACAGCCCTCTGGAAACACCATATATTTT
TRBD1	TRBV11-3	.	14	TRBJ2-7	CARLRDRGSYEQYF	TGTGCCAGACTCCGGGACAGGGGGTCGTACGAGCAGTACTTC
TRBD2	TRBV7-9	.	17	TRBJ2-3	CASSPRWGLAGEHTQYF	TGTGCCAGCAGCCCCCGCTGGGGGCTAGCGGGAGAACATACGCAGTATTTT
TRBD1	TRBV2	.	15	TRBJ2-5	CASSQAGTVKETQYF	TGTGCCAGCAGTCAGGCCGGGACAGTCAAAGAGACCCAGTACTTC
.	TRBV2	medium-sized	15	TRBJ2-5	CASSEYQGLGETQYF	TGTGCCAGCAGTGAATACCAGGGGCTGGGGGAGACCCAGTACTTC